These 27 T cell receptor beta chains were all obtained from the same sample, sequenced in a study of tissue T cells after allogeneic stem cell transplantation. The table came from immunoSEQ multiplex PCR; TCRdb's copy has only in-frame clones and leaves some out. The sample has about 11,000 clones, about two fifths seen once; the top ten hold roughly 1.9%. The time point: mouse harvest day 7 after allogeneic transplant. The graft held 10^6 splenic CD5+ T cells and 10^7 T-cell-depleted bone marrow cells. Sequenced material: skin. All receptors derive from a female BALB/c mouse given C57BL/6 T cells with graft-versus-host disease after an allogeneic hematopoietic cell transplant.

Points on this clone: Mouse gene names and germline throughout. The read stops 1 residue short of the end of the CDR3; the missing end is completed from the germline J gene. This chain uses TRBV20 with TRBJ2-5, with D maybe TRBD1 (5 bases). Germline V lookup: CDR1 GFQATS, CDR2 STVNSAI. V gave up 0 bases and J gave up 5 bases, with 12 bases separating them. The CDR3 has 14 amino acids. The CDR3 is CGARDHQGGDTQYF. CDR3 DNA (partial): TGTGGTGCTAGGGATCACCAGGGAGGAGACACCCAGTAC.

To note about this clone: Mouse gene names apply. The read comes to an end 1 residue before the CDR3 does, leaving the germline J gene to fill in the end. The gene calls are TRBV26 and TRBJ1-2, with a weak D call TRBD1 (6 bases). The V and J ends lost 3 bases and 4 bases respectively, with 9 bases between them. CDR1 KGHPV and CDR2 FQNQEV come from the germline V gene (reference sequence). The CDR3 contains 13 residues. Incomplete CDR3 DNA: TGTGCCAGCAGTCTCCAGGGGCCCTCCGACTACACC. Its translation is CASSLQGPSDYT. The entire CDR3 reads CASSLQGPSDYTF.

Regarding this clone: Gene names denote mouse genes. The read gets to within 1 residue of the CDR3 end, and the germline J gene fills in the rest. The rearrangement uses TRBV3 and TRBJ1-2; D is uncertain. The CDR3 is 15 amino acids. The germline V gene encodes CDR1 SNHLY and CDR2 FYNGKV (reference sequence). V was shortened by 1 base and J by 2 bases, with 11 bases between the two germline ends. This CDR3 reads CASSLGGRSNSDYTF. The sequenced part of the CDR3 DNA is TGTGCCAGCAGCTTAGGAGGGAGAAGCAACTCCGACTACACC. The complete variable domain, with remaining parts taken from reference TRBV3 and TRBJ1-2, reads GPKVLQIPSHQIIDMGQMVTLNCDPVSNHLYFYWYKQILGQQMEFLVNFYNGKVMEKSKLFKDQFSVERPDGSYFTLKIQPTALEDSAVYFCASSLGGRSNSDYTFGSGTRLLVI.

Notes on this clone: The genes and germline here are from mouse. CDR3: CASSLDRANTEVFF. CDR3 DNA, as far as it was read: TGTGCCAGCAGCTTAGACAGGGCAAACACAGAAGTCTTC. V is TRBV3 and J is TRBJ1-1, with D possibly being TRBD1 (6 bases). The read stops 1 residue short of the end of the CDR3; the missing end is completed from the germline J gene. This CDR3 is 14 amino acids long. The V gene's germline CDR1 is SNHLY and CDR2 FYNGKV (reference sequence). The V gene lost 1 base and the J gene lost 0 bases, with 6 bases spanning the gap.

This clone was seen a single time. Gene names are mouse gene names. The read ends 1 residue shy of where the CDR3 ends; the end is completed using the germline J gene. The chain has TRBV3 and TRBJ1-1; perhaps TRBD1 as D (6 bases). CDR3 length equals 14 residues. Trimming removed 4 bases at V and 4 bases at J, with 13 bases between. The germline V gene encodes CDR1 SNHLY and CDR2 FYNGKV (reference sequence). The part of the CDR3 DNA that was read is TGTGCCAGCAGCTCACAGGGAGGGGGCACAGAAGTCTTC. Amino acids: CASSSQGGGTEVF. The whole CDR3 sequence reads CASSSQGGGTEVFF. Based on the CDR3 plus reference TRBV3 and TRBJ1-1, the full variable domain is GPKVLQIPSHQIIDMGQMVTLNCDPVSNHLYFYWYKQILGQQMEFLVNFYNGKVMEKSKLFKDQFSVERPDGSYFTLKIQPTALEDSAVYFCASSSQGGGTEVFFGKGTRLTVV.

This clone came up a few times. Gene labels here are mouse ones. The read halts 1 residue ahead of the CDR3 end, with the missing end drawn from the germline J gene. V is TRBV3 and J is TRBJ1-4, with D possibly being TRBD1 (5 bases). Germline loops: CDR1 SNHLY, CDR2 FYNGKV (reference sequence). This CDR3 is built from 15 residues. The V and J ends lost 5 bases and 4 bases respectively, with 14 bases between them. The CDR3 here is CASSPGGGGNERLFF. Partial CDR3 DNA: TGTGCCAGCAGCCCCGGGGGGGGAGGCAACGAAAGATTATTT.

In regard to this clone: Mouse gene names apply. The read comes to an end 1 residue before the CDR3 does, leaving the germline J gene to fill in the end. The chain is built from TRBV26 and TRBJ1-3; TRBD1 is a possible D gene (6 bases). V lost 8 bases, J lost 3 bases, and 11 bases lay in between. This CDR3 spans 13 amino acids. Per germline, CDR1 KGHPV and CDR2 FQNQEV (reference sequence). CDR3 sequence reads: CASGSGDGNTLYF. CDR3 DNA (partial): TGTGCCAGCGGTTCAGGGGATGGAAATACGCTCTAT.

Remarks on this clone: Genes and germline are mouse. This CDR3 reads CGAREQVYEQYF. The CDR3 bases that were read are TGTGGTGCTAGGGAACAGGTCTATGAACAGTAC. The chain is built from TRBV20 and TRBJ2-7, with a possible D match to TRBD1 (5 bases). The read ends 1 residue early relative to the CDR3; the germline J gene fills the gap. CDR1 and CDR2 from the germline V gene are GFQATS and STVNSAI. This CDR3 contains 12 residues. V lost 0 bases, J lost 3 bases, and 6 bases lay in between.

Worth noting for this clone: Gene names denote mouse genes. CDR3 sequence: CASSPDWGGQNTLYF. The sequenced CDR3 bases are TGTGCCAGCAGCCCAGACTGGGGAGGTCAAAACACCTTGTAC. The chain has TRBV15 and TRBJ2-4; TRBD2 aligns across 8 bases. The sequenced fragment ends 1 residue before the CDR3 boundary, so the rest is inferred from the germline J gene. Germline values: CDR1 SGHND, CDR2 FRSKSL. Trimming took 6 bases from V and 1 from J; bases not matched to a gene: 6. CDR3 size: 15 residues. The full variable domain, completed using reference TRBV15 and TRBJ2-4, is DAGVTQTPRHEVAEKGQTIILKCEPVSGHNDLFWYRQTKIQGLELLSYFRSKSLMEDGGAFKDRFKAEMLNSSFSTLKIQPTEPKDSAVYLCASSPDWGGQNTLYFGAGTRLSVL.

As regards this clone: Germline and genes here are mouse. The read ends 1 residue shy of where the CDR3 ends; the end is completed using the germline J gene. The J gene is TRBJ2-4, the V gene TRBV26, with TRBD1 matching 7 bases. Germline CDR1 reads KGHPV; CDR2 reads FQNQEV (reference sequence). This CDR3 comprises 13 residues. V dropped 6 bases and J dropped 3; count of bases not matched to a gene: 3. The sequenced part of the CDR3 DNA is TGTGCCAGCAGCAGACAGGGCCAAAACACCTTGTAC. Protein: CASSRQGQNTLY. From start to end, the CDR3 is CASSRQGQNTLYF.

Turning to this clone: Genes here carry mouse names. Read coverage stops 1 residue before the CDR3 terminus; the germline J gene supplies the remainder. The chain has TRBV30 and TRBJ2-5; TRBD1 or TRBD2 may be the D gene (5 bases each). Germline CDR1 is SQVVS and CDR2 is ANEGSEA. The CDR3 is 12 amino acids. Trimming removed 3 bases at V and 5 bases at J, with 9 bases between. CDR3 amino acids: CSSRGEGDTQYF. The covered CDR3 bases are TGTAGTTCTAGGGGGGAGGGAGACACCCAGTAC.

Concerning this clone: Any gene name here is a mouse gene name. The read falls 1 residue short of the CDR3 end, and the missing part is taken from the germline J gene. V gene TRBV3 combines with J gene TRBJ2-5, with 7 nucleotides matching TRBD1. V dropped 0 bases and J dropped 3; count of bases not matched to a gene: 3. This CDR3 is 15 amino acids long. The germline gives CDR1 SNHLY, CDR2 FYNGKV (reference sequence). The DNA read from the CDR3 is TGTGCCAGCAGCTTAGCGCTGGGACAGCAAGACACCCAGTAC. This sequence encodes CASSLALGQQDTQY. The CDR3 reads in full as CASSLALGQQDTQYF.

This clone is labeled medium-sized. Mouse gene names and germline throughout. The CDR3 bases that were read are TGTGCCAGCAGGAGACCGGGACAAAACCAGGCTCCGCTT. The encoded protein is CASRRPGQNQAPL. The complete CDR3 reads CASRRPGQNQAPLF. J is TRBJ1-5 and V is TRBV26; tentatively, D is TRBD1 (6 bases). The DNA ends 1 residue before the CDR3 does, and the rest of the CDR3 is filled in from the germline J gene. Germline lookup yields CDR1 KGHPV and CDR2 FQNQEV (reference sequence). There are 14 residues in the CDR3. The V gene lost 6 bases and the J gene lost 4 bases, with 13 bases spanning the gap.

A few counts support this clone. The listed genes are named as in mouse. The DNA ends 1 residue before the CDR3 does, and the rest of the CDR3 is filled in from the germline J gene. The chain combines TRBV15 with TRBJ2-1; 7 bases fit TRBD2. V lost 3 bases and J lost 1; bases outside the gene matches: 0. The germline V gene encodes CDR1 SGHND and CDR2 FRSKSL. This CDR3 has 14 amino acids. Here the CDR3 reads CASSLTGNYAEQFF. The covered CDR3 bases are TGTGCCAGCAGTTTGACTGGGAACTATGCTGAGCAGTTC.

Comments on this clone: Gene names are mouse gene names. Read sequence stops 1 residue before the CDR3 end, and the germline J gene provides the missing end. The chain couples TRBV1 to TRBJ2-2, with 11 bases lining up with TRBD2. V lost 3 bases and J lost 0; bases outside the gene matches: 3. Germline V gene data show CDR1 as NSQYPW and CDR2 as LRSPGD (reference sequence). This CDR3 spans 17 amino acids. Partial CDR3 DNA: TGCACCTGCAGTGCCGGACTGGGGGGCGCAAACACCGGGCAGCTCTAC. Protein: CTCSAGLGGANTGQLY. The CDR3 reads in full as CTCSAGLGGANTGQLYF.

Turning to this clone: Gene names denote mouse genes. The read gets to within 1 residue of the CDR3 end, and the germline J gene fills in the rest. The V gene is TRBV3, the J gene TRBJ2-4; TRBD2 matches at 7 bases. V was pared by 1 base and J by 1 base, with 2 bases of the junction left unmatched. This CDR3 contains 15 residues. Germline-derived CDR1 and CDR2 are SNHLY and FYNGKV (reference sequence). The CDR3 bases that were read are TGTGCCAGCAGCTTAGATCTGGGGGGTCAAAACACCTTGTAC. Protein: CASSLDLGGQNTLY. The CDR3 in its entirety is CASSLDLGGQNTLYF.

This clone was picked up a small number of times. Here the gene names and germline are mouse. The read stops 1 residue short of the end of the CDR3; the missing end is completed from the germline J gene. The J gene is TRBJ1-3, the V gene TRBV31, with D perhaps TRBD1 (5 bases). The CDR3 contains 14 residues. Germline loops: CDR1 GKSSPN, CDR2 SITVG. Trimming left V 0 bases short and J 3 bases short, with 9 bases between. This CDR3 reads CAWSLMDNGNTLYF. The CDR3 DNA, read in part, is TGTGCCTGGAGTCTTATGGACAATGGAAATACGCTCTAT.

As regards this clone: The genes and germline here are from mouse. The missing CDR3 end, 1 residue past where the read stops, is filled in from the germline J gene. V usage is TRBV13-1 and J usage is TRBJ2-7, with 10 bases aligning to TRBD1. Germline CDR1 reads NSHNY; CDR2 reads SYGAGN. J gave up 4 bases and V 2 bases, and 0 bases lay outside the gene matches. CDR3 length: 13 residues. The CDR3 sequence: CASSEDRGYEQYF. CDR3 DNA, as far as it was read: TGTGCCAGCAGTGAGGACAGGGGGTATGAACAGTAC.

Points on this clone: The junction does not match germline at one end; this may be a read error. The genes and germline here are from mouse. The read terminates 1 residue before the CDR3 end, so the remaining end is supplied by the germline J gene. Different DNA sequences within this sample yield the same CDR3. The rearrangement links TRBV20 to TRBJ2-5; 7 bases map to TRBD1. The CDR3 length is 13 residues. Germline CDR1 GFQATS, CDR2 STVNSAI. The sequenced CDR3 bases are TGTGGTGCTCGGGACAGTAACCAAGACACCCAGTAC. Protein sequence: CGARDSNQDTQY. The full CDR3 sequence reads CGARDSNQDTQYF.

This clone was observed a single time. Gene names and germline match the mouse. The read ends 1 residue before the CDR3 terminus; that terminus is restored from the germline J gene. V usage is TRBV3 and J usage is TRBJ2-4; 9 bases map to TRBD2. The CDR3 has 17 amino acids. Per the germline V gene, CDR1 is SNHLY and CDR2 is FYNGKV (reference sequence). Trimming removed 0 bases from V and 0 bases from J; junction bases left unmatched: 4. The covered CDR3 bases are TGTGCCAGCAGCTTAGCGCTGGGGGGGACTAGTCAAAACACCTTGTAC. This sequence encodes CASSLALGGTSQNTLY. In full, the CDR3 is CASSLALGGTSQNTLYF.

About this clone: Here the gene names and germline are mouse. The sequence runs out 1 residue before the end of the CDR3; the remainder is reconstructed from the germline J gene. The V and J genes are TRBV26 and TRBJ1-4; the match to TRBD1 covers 7 bases. CDR3 length equals 14 residues. With 3 bases clipped from V and 4 bases from J, the junction kept 2 bases outside the gene matches. The germline V gene has CDR1 KGHPV and CDR2 FQNQEV (reference sequence). The CDR3 loop reads CASSLGTVNERLFF. CDR3 DNA, as far as it was read: TGTGCCAGCAGTCTCGGGACAGTCAACGAAAGATTATTT.

Points on this clone: These gene names are mouse names. The read finishes 1 residue shy of the CDR3 end, and the germline J gene is used to complete it. The gene calls are TRBV26 and TRBJ1-4; D ambiguous. Trimming pared 4 bases from V and 0 bases from J, leaving 6 bases between. The CDR3 has 14 residues. Germline values: CDR1 KGHPV, CDR2 FQNQEV (reference sequence). This chain's CDR3 is CASSRSISNERLFF. The sequenced CDR3 bases are TGTGCCAGCAGTCGGAGTATTTCCAACGAAAGATTATTT.

With respect to this clone: Any gene name here is a mouse gene name. The CDR3 DNA, read in part, is TGTGCCAGCAGATGGACTGGGGGGCGAGCAGAAACGCTGTAT. Translating gives CASRWTGGRAETLY. The whole CDR3 region reads CASRWTGGRAETLYF. The rearrangement joins TRBV3 to TRBJ2-3; 11 bases fit TRBD2. The read terminates 1 residue ahead of where the CDR3 ends, so the germline J gene completes it. CDR1 is SNHLY and CDR2 is FYNGKV in the germline V gene (reference sequence). This CDR3 has 15 residues. The ends lost 6 bases at V and 3 bases at J; junction bases unmatched: 5. Variable domain in full (rest from reference TRBV3 and TRBJ2-3): GPKVLQIPSHQIIDMGQMVTLNCDPVSNHLYFYWYKQILGQQMEFLVNFYNGKVMEKSKLFKDQFSVERPDGSYFTLKIQPTALEDSAVYFCASRWTGGRAETLYFGSGTRLTVL.

A remark on this clone: Genes here carry mouse names. Read data end 1 residue before the CDR3 end; the end is taken from the germline J gene. This rearrangement joins TRBV26 to TRBJ2-3, with no clear D. CDR3 size: 17 residues. Germline CDR1 KGHPV, CDR2 FQNQEV (reference sequence). Trimming removed 4 bases at V and 0 bases at J, with 17 bases between. CDR3 loop: CASSPIQGGPSAETLYF. The covered CDR3 bases are TGTGCCAGCAGTCCAATCCAAGGCGGGCCTAGTGCAGAAACGCTGTAT.

In this sample, this clone turned up a few times. Mouse names are used for the genes. This CDR3 reads CASSLHWGGFYAEQFF. The CDR3 DNA, read in part, is TGTGCCAGCAGTCTCCACTGGGGGGGATTCTATGCTGAGCAGTTC. V is TRBV26 and J is TRBJ2-1, with TRBD2 matching 10 bases. Read coverage stops 1 residue before the CDR3 terminus; the germline J gene supplies the remainder. V was clipped by 3 bases and J by 3 bases; unmatched bases: 5. Germline V gene data show CDR1 as KGHPV and CDR2 as FQNQEV (reference sequence). The CDR3 is made up of 16 amino acids.

This clone is medium-sized within its sample. Gene names are the mouse ones. With the read ending 1 residue before the CDR3 end, the germline J gene is used to fill in that end. The chain recombines TRBV1 with TRBJ2-1, with no clear D. The CDR3 has 11 amino acids. Trimming stripped 2 bases from V and 6 bases from J, with 2 bases between. Germline CDR1 and CDR2: NSQYPW and LRSPGD (reference sequence). The CDR3 bases that were read are TGCACCTGCAGTGCATCTGCTGAGCAGTTC. This gives the protein CTCSASAEQF. The CDR3 reads in full as CTCSASAEQFF.

In regard to this clone: Germline and genes: mouse. The read falls 1 residue short of the CDR3 end, and the missing part is taken from the germline J gene. The chain joins TRBV12-1 to TRBJ1-4, with no clear D. CDR3 length: 14 residues. Germline V gene sequence: CDR1 SGHSN, CDR2 HYEKVE. V gave up 0 bases and J gave up 4 bases, with 8 bases separating them. CDR3 amino acids: CASSLETVNERLFF. CDR3 DNA, as far as it was read: TGTGCCAGCTCTCTCGAAACAGTCAACGAAAGATTATTT.